These T cell receptor beta chains were read from a single sample in a study of T cells in Graves' hyperthyroidism and ophthalmopathy. TCRdb re-derived calls from the multiplex PCR reads in MiXCR, one entry per CDR3 protein. Counted here are around 390,000 distinct CDR3 sequences, more than 14% occurring once; the ten biggest clones make up less than 20%. Input material: blood. The receptors were sampled from a woman in her twenties or thirties with Graves' ophthalmopathy. The CDR3 runs from the conserved cysteine through the conserved F or W. A D gene is named only where the DNA matches it firmly. The size of a clone is reported for some rows only, either as once, few or many, or as a class for expanded clones.

many	NA	TRBV5-5	TRBJ2-5	TGTGCCACCACCCTTCTCGGGGGCCTCAATGGTCTGCCAGGGACCCAGTACTTC	CATTLLGGLNGLPGTQYF
many	NA	TRBV7-9	TRBJ1-1	TGTGCCGGGGGTGGCGGGGGCATGAACACTGAAGCTTTCTTT	CAGGGGGMNTEAFF
few	TRBD1	TRBV2	TRBJ1-6	TGTGCCAGCAGCAGGGGACAGGGTCTCAATTCACCCCTCCACTTT	CASSRGQGLNSPLHF
NA	TRBD2	TRBV12-3/TRBV12-4	TRBJ2-1	TGTGCCAGCAGACTCGGGACTAGCGGGGACTACAATGAGCAGTTCTTC	CASRLGTSGDYNEQFF
many	TRBD2	TRBV3-1	TRBJ2-5	TGTGCCAGCAGCCGTCCGAAGCGGGGGCCACAAGAGACCCAGTACTTC	CASSRPKRGPQETQYF
many	NA	TRBV10-1	TRBJ1-6	TGCGCCAGCAGTGAGTTACAGAGAAATAATTCACCCCTCCACTTT	CASSELQRNNSPLHF
few	NA	TRBV19	TRBJ1-1	TGTGCCAGTAGGGGTCTCACAGGGAACACTGAAGCTTTCTTT	CASRGLTGNTEAFF
many	NA	TRBV20-1	TRBJ1-2	TGCAGACGGGACTCACAATCGGGAAGACATGGCTACACCTTC	CRRDSQSGRHGYTF
many	NA	TRBV2	TRBJ2-7	TGTGCCATCTGGAGGGGGGCCCACCATGAGCAGTACTTC	CAIWRGAHHEQYF
many	NA	TRBV6-1	TRBJ1-2	TGTGCCAGCAGCCCGAAGCCGGCGGGGACCTATGGCTACACCTTC	CASSPKPAGTYGYTF
NA	TRBD2	TRBV20-1	TRBJ2-5	TGCAGTGCTAGAGATTGGGAGCGGGGGGGCGTAGAGACCCAGTACTTC	CSARDWERGGVETQYF
many	NA	TRBV15	TRBJ1-1	TGTGCCACCAGCAGAGATGGACAGACCTTGAACACTGAAGCTTTCTTT	CATSRDGQTLNTEAFF
many	NA	TRBV19	TRBJ2-1	TGTGCCAGTAGTAAGGGACGGACAAACGGGGAGCAGTTCTTC	CASSKGRTNGEQFF
NA	NA	TRBV12-3/TRBV12-4	TRBJ1-2	TGTGCCAGCAGTTTAGAGGGTTCGAACTATGGCTACACCTTC	CASSLEGSNYGYTF
NA	TRBD1	TRBV19	TRBJ1-1	TGTGCCAGTATAAGGGACAGGGGGAACACTGAAGCTTTCTTT	CASIRDRGNTEAFF
few	TRBD2	TRBV29-1	TRBJ2-3	TGCAGCGACGTGGCGGGGGTTACGCAGTATTTT	CSDVAGVTQYF
many	TRBD2	TRBV4-1	TRBJ2-3	TGCGCCAGCAGCCAAGGGGCGTCTAGCGGGGACCTCACAGATACGCAGTATTTT	CASSQGASSGDLTDTQYF
NA	NA	TRBV9	TRBJ2-5	TGTGCCAGCAGCGTACGTGGTGTCCAAGAGACCCAGTACTTC	CASSVRGVQETQYF
NA	NA	TRBV9	TRBJ2-2	TGTGCCAGCAGCGGGGCGGGCGGGGACACCGGGGAGCTGTTTTTT	CASSGAGGDTGELFF
many	NA	TRBV29-1	TRBJ1-3	TGCAGCGTTGAAGATCGAATCAGCATATATTTT	CSVEDRISIYF
many	TRBD2	TRBV7-2	TRBJ2-1	TGTGCCAGCAGCCTAGGCGGCGGGGGGGCCAATGAGCAGTTCTTC	CASSLGGGGANEQFF
many	NA	TRBV5-5	TRBJ2-7	TGTGCCAGCAGCTTGGATGGCAGGAGCTCCTACGAGCAGTACTTC	CASSLDGRSSYEQYF
many	NA	TRBV6-1	TRBJ2-1	TGTGCCAGCAGTCAAGGGGCTTTCTCGGGGGAAAGTGAGCAGTTCTTC	CASSQGAFSGESEQFF
many	NA	TRBV5-1	TRBJ1-1	TGCGCCAGCAGCTTGTTGGGGACCCCTGAAGCTTTCTTT	CASSLLGTPEAFF
many	NA	TRBV7-9	TRBJ1-5	TGTGCCAGCAGCGCAGGGTCTCGTCAGCCCCAGCATTTT	CASSAGSRQPQHF
NA	NA	TRBV20-1	TRBJ2-1	TGCAGTGCCATTGACGTGAATGAGCAGTTCTTC	CSAIDVNEQFF
few	TRBD1	TRBV28	TRBJ1-6	TGTGCCAGCAGGCCCGGGACAGGGGGTTTTTCACCCCTCCACTTT	CASRPGTGGFSPLHF
NA	NA	TRBV7-3	TRBJ2-1	TGTGCCAGCACCCTAACGGGGGCTAAGTCCTTCAATGAGCAGTTCTTC	CASTLTGAKSFNEQFF
NA	NA	TRBV6-1	TRBJ2-5	TGTGCCAGCAGTTTCGGTGGGCAGACCCAGTACTTC	CASSFGGQTQYF
many	TRBD2	TRBV28	TRBJ2-7	TGTGCCAGCAGCCGCAGCGGGGGGGCTTTCAACGAGCAGTACTTC	CASSRSGGAFNEQYF
many	NA	TRBV7-2	TRBJ1-1	TGTGCCAGCAGCCCAGGGAACAGGCCCTTTATGAACACTGAAGCTTTCTTT	CASSPGNRPFMNTEAFF
NA	TRBD1	TRBV7-2	TRBJ2-3	TGTGCCAGCAGCTTAGCGGGACAGGGAGAGGATACGCAGTATTTT	CASSLAGQGEDTQYF
many	NA	TRBV5-1	TRBJ2-7	TGCGCCAGCAGCTCGACAGCCCGCTACGAGCAGTACTTC	CASSSTARYEQYF
NA	NA	TRBV20-1	TRBJ2-3	TGCAGTGCTAGACTAACGGGGGTGAACACAGATACGCAGTATTTT	CSARLTGVNTDTQYF
many	TRBD2	TRBV20-1	TRBJ2-5	TGCAGTGCTAAAAGCGGGGGGGAGACCCAGTACTTC	CSAKSGGETQYF
many	NA	TRBV5-5	TRBJ2-7	TGTGCCAGCAGCTCACGTAACAGGGAAGTCGGCGAGCAGTACTTC	CASSSRNREVGEQYF
few	NA	TRBV6-6	TRBJ1-6	TGTGCCAGCAGTTACAGGGTAGTTGATTCACCCCTCCACTTT	CASSYRVVDSPLHF
NA	TRBD2	TRBV28	TRBJ2-3	TGTGCCAGCAGAACACATAGACTAGCGGGGGCCCGGGATACGCAGTATTTT	CASRTHRLAGARDTQYF
many	NA	TRBV2	TRBJ2-7	TGTGCCAGCAGAGTCACCAGGGGGGTGGGGGAGCAGTACTTC	CASRVTRGVGEQYF
NA	NA	TRBV20-1	TRBJ1-6	TGCAGTGCTAGAGGCCGGGACACCCAGAATTCACCCCTCCACTTT	CSARGRDTQNSPLHF
many	TRBD1	TRBV7-8	TRBJ2-1	TGTGCCAGCAGCTTATGGACAGGGCCCAATGAGCAGTTCTTC	CASSLWTGPNEQFF
few	NA	TRBV27	TRBJ2-2	TGTGCCAGCAGTACTACTCCGGGACATACCACCGGGGAGCTGTTTTTT	CASSTTPGHTTGELFF
NA	NA	TRBV10-1	TRBJ2-5	TGCGCCAGCAGTGCGGGACGGGGAAAAGAGACCCAGTACTTC	CASSAGRGKETQYF
many	NA	TRBV6-1	TRBJ2-1	TGTGCCAGCAGCGACGACTGGGGCTCCTACAATGAGCAGTTCTTC	CASSDDWGSYNEQFF
few	NA	TRBV19	TRBJ2-5	TGTGCCAGTAGTATCCAAGGTGGCGGGGTCCAAGAGACCCAGTACTTC	CASSIQGGGVQETQYF
many	NA	TRBV30	TRBJ2-5	TGTGCCTGGAGCCTTGGGAGGCAAGAGACCCAGTACTTC	CAWSLGRQETQYF
many	NA	TRBV10-1	TRBJ1-2	TGCGCCACCCGACCACACAGGGTACATGGCTACACCTTC	CATRPHRVHGYTF
many	NA	TRBV6-1	TRBJ1-5	TGTGCCAGCATCCCGGGAGTTGGGCAGCCCCAGCATTTT	CASIPGVGQPQHF
NA	NA	TRBV5-1	TRBJ1-1	TGCGCCAGCAATGAGGGGAACACTGAAGCTTTCTTT	CASNEGNTEAFF
many	TRBD1	TRBV18	TRBJ2-2	TGTGCCAGCTCACCTATCCGGGGACAGGCCGTCACCGGGGAGCTGTTTTTT	CASSPIRGQAVTGELFF
many	TRBD1	TRBV11-2	TRBJ1-5	TGTGCCAGCAGCTTAGATGGGACAGGGTGGCAGCCCCAGCATTTT	CASSLDGTGWQPQHF
many	TRBD1	TRBV24-1	TRBJ2-3	TGTGCCACCGGGGACAGGGTTCCAGATACGCAGTATTTT	CATGDRVPDTQYF
many	NA	TRBV12-3/TRBV12-4	TRBJ1-1	TGTGCCAGCAGTTTTTTACAGATGAACACTGAAGCTTTCTTT	CASSFLQMNTEAFF
many	TRBD2	TRBV3-1	TRBJ2-3	TGTGCCAGCAGCCACGGGACTAGCGGGGGGGCCTTCGCAGATACGCAGTATTTT	CASSHGTSGGAFADTQYF
many	NA	TRBV2	TRBJ1-2	TGTGCCAGCACCGAGGGCCCCGGACGCTTGGGCTATGGCTACACCTTC	CASTEGPGRLGYGYTF
many	NA	TRBV30	TRBJ2-2	TGTGCCTGGAGTACCCCCTTTGACGGGACCGGGGAGCTGTTTTTT	CAWSTPFDGTGELFF
few	NA	TRBV30	TRBJ1-3	TGTGCCTGGAGGGAGGGGGGGAAGGGCAGTCGGTCTGGAAACACCATATATTTT	CAWREGGKGSRSGNTIYF
NA	NA	TRBV29-1	TRBJ2-2	TGCAGCGTTGCTGTCGGGGCAGAGGAGCTGTTTTTT	CSVAVGAEELFF
many	TRBD1	TRBV28	TRBJ2-7	TGTGCCAGCGGACAGGGGACCAATCCCTACGAGCAGTACTTC	CASGQGTNPYEQYF